The T cell receptor beta chain under discussion was sequenced for a study of identical twins (dated by TCRdb to 2016 to 2018). Regarding the complete study: TCR alpha and beta repertoires from monozygotic twins, unrelated adults of various ages and cord blood were deep-sequenced to test whether fetal clonotypes persist. To rule out contamination, the twin experiments were replicated at different times with different library preparation protocols. What the research found in general, with its limitations: In monozygotic twins, recombination models systematically underestimated out-of-frame TCR alpha sharing, but the models matched the sharing seen between unrelated individuals. Because the same donors could not be followed over many years, conclusions were based on cross-sectional statistical analysis. Invariant T cells such as MAIT and iNKT could partly confound zero-insertion analyses, though diverse VJ usage argued against this for most clonotypes. Compared with coincidental sharing between unrelated individuals, out-of-frame TCR alpha sequences shared between twins showed an excess of sequences with low generation probability. Abundant cord blood beta clonotypes had fewer insertions, young adult naive repertoires showed a similar but weaker trend, and memory repertoires showed no such trend. Excess twin sharing in beta out-of-frame sequences was weaker because fewer shared sequences lowered the signal-to-noise ratio.

Every donor in the study was a healthy Caucasian. Three pairs of female monozygotic twins, all aged 18 to 29 years, were included in the twin cohort. Positive isolation kits from Invitrogen were used to isolate the CD4+ and CD8+ T cell populations. Library generation was performed with 5' RACE. Sequencing instrument: Illumina HiSeq 2000. Template switching added a universal primer binding site, and the final cDNA carried a unique molecular identifier that allowed TCR cDNA molecules to be counted accurately. Specific primers in the conserved constant-segment region were used to synthesize first-strand cDNA for the TCR alpha and beta chains. To control for contamination, every cDNA library was double barcoded, receiving both a SMART-Mk sample barcode and Illumina barcodes. Two successive PCR steps introduced TruSeq adapter sequences along with Illumina sample barcodes. The TCR alpha and beta cDNA libraries were sequenced on the Illumina HiSeq platform using custom primers. Under the source paper's analysis protocol: MiGEC was used to process raw reads and extract unique molecular identifiers, and MiXCR was used to find CDR3 positions. Recombination models were inferred per individual with the repgenHMM and IGoR tools using an EM algorithm. Shared clonotypes were analyzed with the tcR package in R, and sharing was normalized by the product of cloneset sizes. Out-of-frame nonproductive sequences were analyzed to study raw recombination free of thymic and clonal selection effects. Using fastp trimming at Q25 and MiXCR clonotype assembly, TCRdb reanalyzed the public sequencing data and kept in-frame beta chains. Rows are unified per CDR3 protein, each entry keeping the most common DNA and genes. The V and J calls reflect TCRdb's pipeline rather than the authors' work. The sample table holds a few hundred thousand distinct CDR3 sequences, of which 8.5% to 9.5% were seen once. The ten largest clones take up about 7.1% of the sample.

A single count supports this clonotype. What this receptor recognizes is not known. No much larger clone exists at a distance of one base, and base qualities are not known. Just one read gives weak support. These data are also associated with another study on yellow fever vaccine responses in identical twins. As that second paper reports: According to the authors, the vaccine-induced T cell response in identical twins seemed to be partly convergent and partly specific to each individual. In identical twins, the study followed T cell clones that responded to the vaccine with precision.

The sample taken for sequencing was CD8+ T cells sorted from blood. The receptor's source is a woman aged 18-29 years in good health.

CDR3 loop: CASRKRLAGVPYEQYF. The DNA sequence is given as TGTGCCAGCAGGAAGAGACTAGCGGGAGTCCCATACGAGCAGTACTTC. The V and J genes are TRBV2 and TRBJ2-7, with 12 bases matching TRBD2. For CDR1 and CDR2, the germline V gene lists SNHLY and FYNNEI. The V end gives up 6 bases and the J end 4 bases, leaving 10 bases in the junction not matched to a gene. CDR3 length: 16 amino acids, cysteine to phenylalanine. Of all the DNA, just the CDR3 is kept, 48 bases in frame from base 1.